This TCR beta chain was captured in a study of read filtering for tumor transcriptome and immune sequencing. Study results and caveats: Even smaller IR-seq throughput identified most shared clonotypes.

The library was built from around 0.4 ug RNA with molecular barcoded adaptors for alpha/delta and beta/gamma chains. Via MiXCR, TCRdb re-called the reads, giving one row per CDR3 protein. In the table there are roughly 61,000 distinct CDR3 sequences, 9% to 15% of which are singletons. The CDR3 is 14 residues long. Germline values: CDR1 DFQATT, CDR2 SNEGSKA (reference sequence). The V end was cut by 3 bases, the J end by 7 bases, with 16 bases between. This clonotype was seen at least ten times. What it binds is unknown. V is TRBV20-1 and J is TRBJ2-1; a possible D gene is TRBD2 (7 bases). The sequencing sample was made of a population of CD138-negative cells sorted from bone marrow. This receptor was identified in a donor at least 40 years old with multiple myeloma. CDR3 loop: CSARKGGVLNEQFF. CDR3 DNA: TGCAGTGCTAGGAAGGGGGGGGTTCTAAATGAGCAGTTCTTC.